This T cell receptor (beta chain) was obtained from a study of T cells after yellow fever vaccination. The CDR3 length is 11 residues. The germline V gene has CDR1 SQVTM and CDR2 ANQGSEA. V shed 4 bases and J shed 4 bases, with 7 bases lying between them. On this clonotype itself: The antigen remains unidentified.

Study-level points and caveats: Weaker in magnitude, the secondary response showed a faster peak on day 5 versus 15.

5'RACE template switching generated TCR cDNA, adding a universal primer site and UMIs. TCRdb called the 5' RACE reads again in MiXCR, with one record for every CDR3 protein. The sample gives about 400,000 distinct CDR3 sequences, approximately 6% of which show up once; 15% is in the top ten. The rearrangement uses TRBV29-1 and TRBJ2-5; no definite D call. The receptor was derived from a man aged 30 to 39 who received the YFV17D yellow fever vaccine. The sample in question was PBMCs, obtained 5 days after the yellow fever booster vaccination. The CDR3 is CSVALRETQYF. CDR3 nucleotide sequence: TGCAGCGTTGCTTTAAGAGAGACCCAGTACTTC.